One TCR beta chain is described in this entry. Its antigen remains undetermined. No much larger clone exists at a distance of one base, and base qualities are not known. Sequencing used an Illumina NovaSeq 6000. cDNA libraries for TCRalpha and TCRbeta were prepared by 5'RACE using constant-segment primers, with sample barcodes and unique molecular identifiers added. Trizol reagent was used to extract RNA from every sample. Libraries were amplified in two PCR steps, with a second sample barcode and Illumina TruSeq adapters added in the second step. The libraries were sequenced on an Illumina NovaSeq using 2 x 150 bp paired-end reads. On the authors' methods: The reads were demultiplexed and collapsed into UMI-guided consensus sequences using migec v1.2.7. With mixcr v2.1.11, UMI consensuses were aligned to TRA and TRB V and J templates and assembled into clonotypes. Clonotypes were classified as expanded or contracted when called significant by both edgeR and NoisET, with noise models trained on biological replicates. For edgeR calls, the thresholds were a false discovery rate-adjusted p below 0.01 and a log2 fold-change of 1. As an exploratory analysis of dynamics, PCA with hierarchical clustering was applied to max-normalized trajectories of the 1000 most abundant clonotypes. Separately sequenced CD4+ and CD8+ repertoires were used to assign the CD4 or CD8 phenotype of responding clones. TCRdb trimmed the raw reads at Q25, called clones with MiXCR and kept productive beta chains. Each entry is one CDR3 protein sequence, shown with its most common DNA and genes. V and J calls and clone size were set by TCRdb, not the authors. The sample table records some 64,000 distinct CDR3 sequences; about 10% of these occur just once. The ten largest clones add up to approximately 1% of the sample.

The record originates from a study of T-cell memory formation after mild COVID-19 (dated by TCRdb to about 2021). At the level of the whole study: TCR sequence clusters from the two donors were largely donor specific. In a couple of donors, T-cell clones that expanded and contracted after mild COVID-19 were followed by sequencing TCRalpha and TCRbeta repertoires longitudinally. The cohort comprised two young, previously healthy adult volunteers, one female and one male. Findings and caveats that apply to the study as a whole: Some responding clones were detected in pre-infection memory, suggesting pre-existing cross-reactive memory T cells joined the SARS-CoV-2 response. The study covered only a couple of mild cases, and larger cohorts including severe cases with pre-infection samples were considered necessary. SARS-CoV-2 specificity was not confirmed for the second-wave clones peaking on day 37. Clones contracting from day 15 to 85 had balanced CD4/CD8 phenotypes, while a second wave expanding from day 15 to 37 was biased towards CD4+. Contracting CD4+ clones appeared mostly in the CM and EM memory subsets, whereas CD8+ clones were enriched in EMRA.

Ficoll-Paque density gradient centrifugation was the method used to isolate PBMCs. Trimming removed 2 bases from V and 4 bases from J, leaving 10 bases between the germline ends. The CDR3 runs 14 residues from the cysteine to the phenylalanine. The CDR3 DNA has 42 bases and is translated from base 1. For CDR1 and CDR2, the germline V gene lists SGHTA and FQGNSA. The TCR comes from a man aged 18 to 30 who had mild COVID-19 (a few samples of this study predate the infection). The sample titles of this study are shuffled in the database, so cell type and time point are left out; the donor was told from shared clones. Sequenced input: PBMCs or a T cell subset sorted from them (not recorded which). The receptor chain draws on TRBV7-2 and TRBJ2-3, with no D gene named confidently. The CDR3 has the sequence CASSLLRRADTQYF. The DNA sequence reads TGTGCCAGCAGCTTATTGCGACGGGCAGATACGCAGTATTTT. The reference TRBV7-2 and TRBJ2-3 proteins fill in what lies around the CDR3, so the full variable domain reads GAGVSQSPSNKVTEKGKDVELRCDPISGHTALYWYRQSLGQGLEFLIYFQGNSAPDKSGLPSDRFSAERTGGSVSTLTIQRTQQEDSAVYLCASSLLRRADTQYFGPGTRLTVL.